This T cell receptor (beta chain) appears in the sequencing data of a study of response to subunit inactivated influenza vaccine. TCRdb independently ran MiXCR on the RT-PCR reads; one entry per CDR3 protein. The sample holds hundreds of thousands of distinct CDR3 sequences, around 11% seen once. Germline V lookup: CDR1 SGHAT, CDR2 FQNNGV. The V and J ends lost 5 bases and 2 bases respectively, with 24 bases between them. The CDR3 sequence is 18 residues long. Sequencing used PBMCs from blood, obtained on the day of vaccination. This chain connects TRBV11-2 to TRBJ2-5; D is possibly TRBD2 (5 bases). The source of this sequence is a man aged 50 to 59 who received an inactivated influenza vaccine. The CDR3 DNA follows: TGTGCCAGCAGCCCGGATTTCCCAAATCCTAGCTATCAAGAGACCCAGTACTTC. It yields the protein CASSPDFPNPSYQETQYF.